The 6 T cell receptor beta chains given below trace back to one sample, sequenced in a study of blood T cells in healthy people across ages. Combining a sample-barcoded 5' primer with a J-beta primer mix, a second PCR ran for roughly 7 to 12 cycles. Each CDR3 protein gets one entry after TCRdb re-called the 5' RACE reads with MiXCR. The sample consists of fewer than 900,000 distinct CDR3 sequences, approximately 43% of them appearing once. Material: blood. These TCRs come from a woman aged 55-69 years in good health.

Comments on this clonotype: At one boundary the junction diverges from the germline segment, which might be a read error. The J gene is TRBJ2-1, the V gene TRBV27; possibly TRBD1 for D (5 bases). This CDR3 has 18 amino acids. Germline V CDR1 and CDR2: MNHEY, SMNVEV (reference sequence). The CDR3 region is CASSLMGPPFQYYNKQFF. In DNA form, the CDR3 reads TGTGCCAGCAGTTTAATGGGGCCTCCATTTCAATACTACAATAAGCAGTTCTTC.

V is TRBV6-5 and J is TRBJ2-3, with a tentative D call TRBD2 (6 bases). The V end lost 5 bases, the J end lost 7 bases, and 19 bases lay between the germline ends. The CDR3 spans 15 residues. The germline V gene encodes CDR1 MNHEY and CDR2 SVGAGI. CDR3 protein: CASSLSGLTSHTQYF. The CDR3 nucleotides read TGTGCCAGCAGTCTATCGGGACTCACCTCCCATACGCAGTATTTT.

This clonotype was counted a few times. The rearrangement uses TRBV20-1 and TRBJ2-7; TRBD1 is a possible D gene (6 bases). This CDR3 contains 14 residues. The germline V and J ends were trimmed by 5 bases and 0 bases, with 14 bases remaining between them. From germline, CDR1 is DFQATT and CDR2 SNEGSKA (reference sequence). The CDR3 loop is CSAGNRVGSYEQYF. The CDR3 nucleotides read TGCAGTGCTGGAAACAGGGTGGGCTCCTACGAGCAGTACTTC.

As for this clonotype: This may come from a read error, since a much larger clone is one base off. The CDR3 nucleotides are TGCGCCAGCAGCGCCGGATTTGTGGACGAGCAGTACTTC. Translated: CASSAGFVDEQYF. The chain uses TRBV5-1 and TRBJ2-7, with D hard to call. The V end was cut by 4 bases, the J end by 5 bases, with 13 bases between. The CDR3 has 13 amino acids. Germline CDR1 SGHRS, CDR2 YFSETQ.

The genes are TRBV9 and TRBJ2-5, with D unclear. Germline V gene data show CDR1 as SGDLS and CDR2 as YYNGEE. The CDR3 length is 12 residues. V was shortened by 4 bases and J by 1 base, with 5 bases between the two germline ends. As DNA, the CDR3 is TGTGCCAGCAGCACGAGCCAAGAGACCCAGTACTTC. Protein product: CASSTSQETQYF.

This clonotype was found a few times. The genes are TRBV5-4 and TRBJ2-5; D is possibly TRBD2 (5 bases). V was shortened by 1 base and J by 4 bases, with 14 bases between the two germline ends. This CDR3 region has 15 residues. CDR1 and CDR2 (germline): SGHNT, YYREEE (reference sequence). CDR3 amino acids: CASSLRVPGLETQYF. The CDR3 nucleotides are TGTGCCAGCAGCTTGCGTGTTCCGGGGTTAGAGACCCAGTACTTC.